This is a list of T cell receptor beta chains from one sample in a study of cytomegalovirus exposure and HLA in healthy donors. Repertoires were generated with immunoSEQ multiplex PCR, while TCRdb's copy carries only in-frame clones and drops some. Of 150,000 or so clones in the sample, roughly 70% were seen once. The sequencing sample was made of PBMCs. These TCRs come from a man aged 40-49 years in good health and CMV-seropositive. Each CDR3 is given with its conserved first and last residue. The D gene is left open where the match is weak. Where a row states a size, it is once, few, many or the class of an expanded clone; other rows omit it.

v_call	j_call	d_call	clone_size	cdr3_aa	cdr3_nt
TRBV9	TRBJ2-3	TRBD1	NA	CASSVYRGSSADTQYF	TGTGCCAGCAGCGTCTACAGGGGAAGTAGTGCAGATACGCAGTATTTT
TRBV7-9	TRBJ1-1	NA	few	CASSPRMRDTEAFF	TGTGCCAGCAGCCCCCGCATGCGGGACACTGAAGCTTTCTTT
TRBV10-3	TRBJ1-2	TRBD1	NA	CAISESPDRTYGYTF	TGTGCCATCAGTGAGTCGCCGGACAGGACCTATGGCTACACCTTC
TRBV7-6	TRBJ1-1	TRBD1	NA	CASSFRTGALNTEAFF	TGTGCCAGCAGCTTCCGGACAGGGGCCTTGAACACTGAAGCTTTCTTT
TRBV4-3	TRBJ2-2	NA	NA	CASSLTDTNTGELFF	TGCGCCAGCAGCCTGACAGATACGAACACCGGGGAGCTGTTTTTT
TRBV6-5	TRBJ1-4	NA	few	CASSYEGSTNEKLFF	TGTGCCAGCAGTTACGAGGGATCAACTAATGAAAAACTGTTTTTT
TRBV7-2	TRBJ1-5	NA	few	CASSLIDNQPQHF	TGTGCCAGCAGCTTAATAGATAATCAGCCCCAGCATTTT
TRBV25-1	TRBJ1-2	NA	NA	CASSEPGGSGYTF	TGTGCCAGCAGCGAGCCCGGAGGGAGCGGCTACACCTTC
TRBV5-1	TRBJ2-7	NA	NA	CASGGGPYEQYF	TGCGCCAGCGGGGGGGGCCCCTACGAGCAGTACTTC
TRBV7-9	TRBJ2-3	TRBD2	once	CASRRGGRPSTDTQYF	TGTGCCAGCAGGAGGGGAGGGAGGCCTAGCACAGATACGCAGTATTTT
TRBV6-5	TRBJ2-7	NA	NA	CASSHVTENYEQYF	TGTGCCAGCAGCCACGTAACAGAAAACTACGAGCAGTACTTC
TRBV7-9	TRBJ1-5	NA	few	CASSGGHPNQPQHF	TGTGCCAGCAGCGGGGGACACCCAAATCAGCCCCAGCATTTT
TRBV5-1	TRBJ2-1	TRBD1	NA	CASGIQTGSYNEQFF	TGCGCCAGCGGGATCCAGACAGGGTCCTACAATGAGCAGTTCTTC
TRBV7-6	TRBJ2-2	NA	NA	CASSLAAGAGELFF	TGTGCCAGCAGCTTAGCGGCAGGGGCCGGGGAGCTGTTTTTT
TRBV19	TRBJ2-7	NA	once	CASSIEAFYEQYF	TGTGCCAGTAGTATCGAAGCTTTCTACGAGCAGTACTTC
TRBV5-1	TRBJ2-1	NA	NA	CASSLVGGRDPEQFF	TGCGCCAGCAGCTTGGTCGGGGGTCGTGACCCTGAGCAGTTCTTC
TRBV19	TRBJ2-1	TRBD1	NA	CATQQGRGNNEQFF	TGTGCCACCCAACAGGGGCGAGGGAACAATGAGCAGTTCTTC
TRBV29-1	TRBJ1-1	NA	NA	CSVVELKNNEAFF	TGCAGCGTTGTGGAACTAAAAAACAATGAAGCTTTCTTT
TRBV5-6	TRBJ1-2	NA	NA	CASSLIGAGGYTF	TGTGCCAGCAGCTTGATAGGGGCAGGGGGCTACACCTTC
TRBV5-1	TRBJ2-5	NA	few	CASSLVGRQETQYF	TGCGCCAGCAGCTTGGTGGGCAGGCAAGAGACCCAGTACTTC
TRBV5-4	TRBJ1-6	NA	NA	CASSLRQGSSPLHF	TGTGCCAGCAGCTTGAGGCAGGGCTCTTCACCCCTCCACTTT
TRBV7-2	TRBJ2-5	TRBD2	NA	CASQRGGRETQYF	TGTGCCAGCCAGCGGGGGGGCCGGGAGACCCAGTACTTC
TRBV7-2	TRBJ2-3	NA	NA	CASGTTGTPDTQYF	TGTGCCAGCGGTACGACAGGAACTCCGGATACGCAGTATTTT
TRBV25-1	TRBJ1-1	NA	few	CASSEVGGWTEAFF	TGTGCCAGCAGTGAGGTAGGGGGTTGGACTGAAGCTTTCTTT
TRBV7-6	TRBJ1-5	TRBD1	NA	CASSLGTGGHQPQHF	TGTGCCAGCAGCCTAGGGACAGGGGGACATCAGCCCCAGCATTTT
TRBV7-8	TRBJ1-4	TRBD1	NA	CASSIGTGREKLFF	TGTGCCAGCAGCATAGGGACAGGGAGGGAAAAACTGTTTTTT
TRBV5-6	TRBJ2-7	TRBD2	NA	CASSLGAGGSSYEQYF	TGTGCCAGCAGCTTGGGGGCGGGAGGGAGCTCCTATGAGCAGTACTTC
TRBV25-1	TRBJ2-3	NA	NA	CASSEYKPGDTQYF	TGTGCCAGCAGTGAATATAAGCCCGGGGATACGCAGTATTTT
TRBV21-1	TRBJ1-5	NA	NA	CASSKRTGLMSNQPQHF	TGTGCCAGCAGCAAGAGAACAGGGTTAATGAGCAATCAGCCCCAGCATTTT
TRBV18	TRBJ1-1	TRBD1	few	CASSPQPGQGGAFF	TGTGCCAGCTCACCCCAGCCGGGACAGGGGGGAGCTTTCTTT
TRBV7-3	TRBJ2-7	TRBD2	NA	CASSPLAGHYEQYF	TGTGCCAGCAGCCCCTTAGCGGGACACTACGAGCAGTACTTC
TRBV30	TRBJ1-2	TRBD1	NA	CAWMGTGFYGYTF	TGTGCCTGGATGGGGACAGGCTTCTATGGCTACACCTTC
TRBV7-2	TRBJ1-6	TRBD1	NA	CASSLSPPGGFGNSPLHF	TGTGCCAGCAGCTTAAGCCCCCCAGGGGGCTTTGGTAATTCACCCCTCCACTTT
TRBV5-6	TRBJ2-1	TRBD2	NA	CASSLGTGRGNEQFF	TGTGCCAGCAGCTTAGGGACTGGGCGGGGGAATGAGCAGTTCTTC
TRBV7-9	TRBJ2-1	TRBD1	NA	CASSWTGLHNEQFF	TGTGCCAGCAGCTGGACAGGGCTTCACAATGAGCAGTTCTTC
TRBV6-4	TRBJ1-4	NA	NA	CASSDPLGQSNSTNEKLFF	TGTGCCAGCAGTGACCCCCTAGGACAGTCCAACTCTACTAATGAAAAACTGTTTTTT
TRBV5-6	TRBJ1-6	TRBD1	NA	CASSQRTGYNSPLHF	TGTGCCAGCAGCCAGCGGACAGGATATAATTCACCCCTCCACTTT
TRBV4-1	TRBJ2-5	NA	once	CASSQDHGRKETQYF	TGCGCCAGCAGCCAAGATCATGGCCGAAAAGAGACCCAGTACTTC
TRBV9	TRBJ1-3	NA	NA	CASSSYEPSGNTIYF	TGTGCCAGCTCCTCTTATGAGCCCTCTGGAAACACCATATATTTT
TRBV30	TRBJ1-2	NA	NA	CAWRRRGGGYTF	TGTGCCTGGAGGCGCAGAGGGGGTGGCTACACCTTC
TRBV4-1	TRBJ2-1	TRBD2	NA	CASSLSIAGGYYNEQFF	TGCGCCAGCAGCCTCTCTATAGCGGGGGGCTACTACAATGAGCAGTTCTTC
TRBV7-2	TRBJ1-6	NA	NA	CASSLGGYNSPLHF	TGTGCCAGCAGCTTGGGGGGCTATAATTCACCCCTCCACTTT
TRBV7-8	TRBJ1-6	TRBD1	NA	CASSIDRDRNSPLHF	TGTGCCAGCAGCATCGACCGGGACAGGAATTCACCCCTCCACTTT
TRBV5-1	TRBJ2-3	TRBD2	few	CASSPQGGTSGGTDTQYF	TGCGCCAGCAGCCCGCAAGGCGGGACTAGCGGAGGCACAGATACGCAGTATTTT
TRBV30	TRBJ1-6	NA	NA	CARWEGSSYNSPLHF	TGTGCCCGGTGGGAGGGGAGCTCCTATAATTCACCCCTCCACTTT
TRBV7-9	TRBJ1-4	NA	NA	CASSPRDTAEKLFF	TGTGCCAGCAGCCCCCGGGACACTGCTGAAAAACTGTTTTTT
TRBV2	TRBJ2-7	NA	NA	CATVTGITYEQYF	TGTGCCACCGTGACCGGGATTACCTACGAGCAGTACTTC
TRBV4-1	TRBJ2-7	NA	NA	CASSLPGYEQYF	TGCGCCAGCAGCCTACCGGGCTACGAGCAGTACTTC
TRBV4-3	TRBJ1-5	TRBD1	few	CASSQEAWLTGGGQPQHF	TGCGCCAGCAGCCAAGAGGCGTGGCTCACAGGGGGCGGCCAGCCCCAGCATTTT
TRBV4-3	TRBJ1-1	TRBD1	few	CASSQDEGQGVEAFF	TGCGCCAGCAGCCAAGATGAGGGACAGGGGGTTGAAGCTTTCTTT
TRBV18	TRBJ2-3	NA	NA	CASSPRGGGLHGDTQYF	TGTGCCAGCTCACCAAGGGGTGGCGGTCTTCATGGAGATACGCAGTATTTT
TRBV7-9	TRBJ1-6	NA	once	CASSLTGSNNSPLHF	TGTGCCAGCAGTTTGACAGGTTCGAATAATTCACCCCTCCACTTT
TRBV29-1	TRBJ2-7	TRBD1	NA	CSARGTGNYEQYF	TGCAGCGCAAGGGGGACAGGGAACTACGAGCAGTACTTC
TRBV4-3	TRBJ2-2	NA	NA	CASSHRDKAAGELFF	TGCGCCAGCAGCCACCGGGACAAGGCAGCCGGGGAGCTGTTTTTT
TRBV19	TRBJ1-1	TRBD1	NA	CASRVTGANTEAFF	TGTGCCAGTAGGGTTACAGGGGCGAACACTGAAGCTTTCTTT
TRBV5-4	TRBJ2-1	NA	NA	CASSLAWGPAGSYNEQFF	TGTGCCAGCAGCTTGGCCTGGGGGCCCGCCGGCTCCTACAATGAGCAGTTCTTC
TRBV7-9	TRBJ1-2	NA	NA	CASSTRPDRYGYTF	TGTGCCAGCAGCACTCGGCCCGACAGATATGGCTACACCTTC
TRBV30	TRBJ1-6	NA	NA	CACNFSIRSPLHF	TGTGCCTGTAACTTTTCAATACGTTCACCCCTCCACTTT
TRBV19	TRBJ1-4	NA	NA	CATSGPEGREKLFF	TGTGCCACTTCCGGGCCGGAGGGGCGCGAAAAACTGTTTTTT